This T cell receptor beta chain comes out of a study of T cell responses to AZD1222 COVID-19 vaccine. CDR3 length equals 24 residues. CDR1 and CDR2 from the germline V gene are MNHEY and SVGEGT. V was pared by 6 bases and J by 0 bases, with 36 bases between. This clone was observed once. TCRdb's copy holds only in-frame clones and misses some; the assay was immunoSEQ multiplex PCR. The sample contains about 100,000 clones, approximately 90% of which appear only once. Source: peripheral blood, taken on day 0 of AZD1222 vaccination. The chain links TRBV6-2 or TRBV6-3 to TRBJ1-6; the D gene is possibly TRBD1 (5 bases). This sequence was found in an adult in good health. CDR3 region: CASSPLPGPGVFGGGSSYNSPLHF. The CDR3 nucleotides are TGTGCCAGCAGCCCACTCCCCGGACCGGGGGTCTTTGGGGGGGGAAGCTCCTATAATTCACCCCTCCACTTT.